Presented here are 3 T cell receptor beta chains from one specimen sequenced in a study of blood T cell repertoires in COVID-19. Libraries were prepared by immunoSEQ multiplex PCR; TCRdb keeps only in-frame clonotypes and omits some of them. The repertoire holds fewer than 150,000 clones, with about 89% as singletons. The sample comprised peripheral blood. Receptors were obtained from a woman between 65 and 79 years old with acute or convalescent COVID-19.

The chain employs TRBV18 and TRBJ2-7, with 11 bases lining up with TRBD2. V lost 0 bases, J lost 3 bases, and 4 bases stayed unmatched. Germline V CDR1 and CDR2: KGHSH, LQKENI. The CDR3 is 16 amino acids. The CDR3 bases are TGTGCCAGCTCACCACCGGCTAGCGGGGGGTACTACGAGCAGTACTTC. Its translation: CASSPPASGGYYEQYF.

The chain has TRBV7-9 and TRBJ1-1; unclear D gene. Germline V lookup: CDR1 SEHNR, CDR2 FQNEAQ (reference sequence). The CDR3 runs to 13 residues. V was cut by 5 bases and J by 1 base, with 8 bases left in between. CDR3: CASSRSGNTEAFF. The CDR3 region has the DNA TGTGCCAGCAGCCGGTCAGGGAACACTGAAGCTTTCTTT. Filled out from reference TRBV7-9 and TRBJ1-1, the complete variable domain reads DTGVSQNPRHKITKRGQNVTFRCDPISEHNRLYWYRQTLGQGPEFLTYFQNEAQLEKSRLLSDRFSAERPKGSFSTLEIQRTEQGDSAMYLCASSRSGNTEAFFGQGTRLTVV.

The chain uses TRBV28 and TRBJ2-3, with 7 bases that match TRBD2. The V and J ends lost 5 bases and 7 bases, in that order; junction bases with no gene match: 15. Germline V gene sequence: CDR1 MDHEN, CDR2 SYDVKM. This CDR3 comprises 16 residues. CDR3 DNA sequence: TGTGCCAGCAGTACACCATACGGGAAGGGAGGGAATACGCAGTATTTT. It encodes CASSTPYGKGGNTQYF. Using reference TRBV28 and TRBJ2-3 for the parts outside the CDR3, the full variable domain is DVKVTQSSRYLVKRTGEKVFLECVQDMDHENMFWYRQDPGLGLRLIYFSYDVKMKEKGDIPEGYSVSREKKERFSLILESASTNQTSMYLCASSTPYGKGGNTQYFGPGTRLTVL.